This entry features one TCR beta chain sequence. The data are from a study of blood T cell repertoires in COVID-19. Study information: Samples taken during acute and convalescent COVID-19 were collected in the United States, Italy and Spain. The cDNA or gDNA used as material had been derived from T cells, B-cell-depleted T cells, or PBMCs.

How the authors handled the data: For nucleated cells, counts were estimated from reference gene primer amplification. Method: immunoSEQ multiplex PCR; TCRdb's copy keeps in-frame clones and lacks some. V and J calls and clone size are copied from that table; D and trimming were computed from the DNA. The table has roughly 150,000 clones, about 83% seen once; the top ten hold around 5%. The ends lost 3 bases at V and 0 bases at J; junction bases unmatched: 14. The germline gives CDR1 SGHTA, CDR2 FQGNSA. This CDR3 region has 19 residues. This sequence originates from a human donor in a cohort sampled during active COVID-19. Sequencing was carried out using peripheral blood. The chain joins TRBV7-2 to TRBJ2-4; 7 nucleotides agree with TRBD2. The CDR3 loop is CASSLLGRGGVVAKNIQYF. CDR3 nucleotide sequence: TGTGCCAGCAGCTTGCTGGGGCGGGGAGGGGTTGTAGCCAAAAACATTCAGTACTTC. The full variable domain, with the rest looked up from reference TRBV7-2 and TRBJ2-4, is GAGVSQSPSNKVTEKGKDVELRCDPISGHTALYWYRQSLGQGLEFLIYFQGNSAPDKSGLPSDRFSAERTGGSVSTLTIQRTQQEDSAVYLCASSLLGRGGVVAKNIQYFGAGTRLSVL.